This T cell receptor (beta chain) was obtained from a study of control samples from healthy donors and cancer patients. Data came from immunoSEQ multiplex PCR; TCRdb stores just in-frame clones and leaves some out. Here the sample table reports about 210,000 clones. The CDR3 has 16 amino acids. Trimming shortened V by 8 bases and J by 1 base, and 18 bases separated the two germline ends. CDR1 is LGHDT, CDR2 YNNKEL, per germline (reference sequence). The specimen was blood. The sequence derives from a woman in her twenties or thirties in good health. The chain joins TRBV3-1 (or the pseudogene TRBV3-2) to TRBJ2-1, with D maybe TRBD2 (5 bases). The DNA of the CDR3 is TGTGCCAGCGTTTCAACTAGTCGATATTCCTACAATGAGCAGTTCTTC. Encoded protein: CASVSTSRYSYNEQFF.